Listed below are T cell receptor beta chains from one sample, sequenced in a study of cytomegalovirus exposure and HLA in healthy donors. TCRdb keeps only in-frame clones here, not all; method: immunoSEQ multiplex PCR. The data hold some 160,000 clones, with over 75% observed a single time. Material for sequencing was PBMCs. These receptors all come from a man between 50 and 59 years old in good health and CMV-seropositive. The CDR3 runs from the conserved cysteine through the conserved F or W. D genes are given only for firm matches. Part of the rows lack a size; the others show once, few, many or a class for expanded clones.

V gene	J gene	D gene	clone size	CDR3 protein	CDR3 DNA
TRBV28	TRBJ2-1	-	few	CALRGRHNEQFF	TGTGCCCTCAGGGGCCGTCACAATGAGCAGTTCTTC
TRBV5-1	TRBJ1-3	-	-	CASRPGDHAGNTIYF	TGCGCCAGCAGACCAGGGGATCACGCTGGAAACACCATATATTTT
TRBV7-8	TRBJ1-1	-	-	CASSLGGLPEAFF	TGTGCCAGCAGCTTAGGTGGACTCCCTGAAGCTTTCTTT
TRBV4-1	TRBJ2-7	TRBD2	-	CASSQLSGPPSSYEQYF	TGCGCCAGCAGCCAACTTAGCGGGCCCCCGAGCTCCTACGAGCAGTACTTC
TRBV5-1	TRBJ2-3	-	-	CASSFPEGDTQYF	TGCGCCAGCAGCTTCCCGGAGGGAGATACGCAGTATTTT
TRBV7-3	TRBJ1-2	TRBD1	-	CASSVDRGVGGYTF	TGTGCCAGCAGCGTGGACAGGGGAGTTGGTGGCTACACCTTC
TRBV10-3	TRBJ2-7	TRBD1	-	CAISEGTGGYEQYF	TGTGCCATCAGTGAGGGGACAGGGGGATACGAGCAGTACTTC
TRBV4-3	TRBJ2-5	TRBD2	-	CASSQVGTSVSQETQYF	TGCGCCAGCAGCCAAGTCGGGACTAGCGTATCACAAGAGACCCAGTACTTC
TRBV6-1	TRBJ1-5	-	-	CASSERWGEQPQHF	TGTGCCAGCAGTGAACGATGGGGGGAACAGCCCCAGCATTTT
TRBV30	TRBJ2-5	-	few	CAWSVWGKETQYF	TGTGCCTGGAGTGTATGGGGCAAGGAGACCCAGTACTTC
TRBV11-2	TRBJ1-1	-	-	CASSPRSLREAFF	TGTGCCAGCAGCCCTCGGAGCCTGCGGGAAGCTTTCTTT
TRBV10-2	TRBJ2-1	TRBD1	-	CASIQGAGHEQFF	TGCGCCAGCATCCAGGGGGCCGGCCATGAGCAGTTCTTC
TRBV6-5	TRBJ2-3	-	-	CASSYRWGADTQYF	TGTGCCAGCAGTTACAGATGGGGCGCAGATACGCAGTATTTT
TRBV6-5	TRBJ2-1	-	-	CASSYSRQGLDEQFF	TGTGCCAGCAGTTACTCGAGACAGGGACTCGATGAGCAGTTCTTC